The T cell receptor (beta chain) described here comes from a study of T cell responses to AZD1222 COVID-19 vaccine. Study-wide findings and caveats: Donors in the cohort were predominantly white British and more often female, and clonal diversity was possibly underestimated. Along spike, vaccine-associated CD4 TCRs were found throughout, with dominance at 160-218 and 743-854.

Data came from immunoSEQ multiplex PCR; TCRdb stores just in-frame clones and leaves some out. This table holds about 150,000 clones, roughly 84% found once. Points on this clone: Its antigen is unknown.

The origin of this receptor is an adult who received the AZD1222 COVID-19 vaccine. Source: peripheral blood, taken 28 days after the second AZD1222 dose.

The CDR3 loop reads CASSLGAPGYEQYF. CDR3 DNA: TGCGCCAGCAGCCTTGGGGCCCCGGGTTACGAGCAGTACTTC. This rearrangement joins TRBV4-1 to TRBJ2-7; D possibly corresponds to TRBD1 (5 bases). This CDR3 spans 14 amino acids. CDR1 is MGHRA, CDR2 YSYEKL, per germline. The V end was cut by 4 bases, the J end by 4 bases, with 14 bases between.